The clone carrying this T cell receptor beta chain was recorded a few times. Its matching antigen is unknown. A read error may account for a junction end that differs from germline. This sample was taken from a study of T-cell reconstitution after alpha-beta-depleted transplantation in children. Per the germline V gene, CDR1 is ENHRY and CDR2 is SYGVKD. The CDR3 runs 13 residues. Study-level findings and limits: Certain patients had high TCRbeta diversity at day 60, and it came from recipient T cells and thymic progenitors that survived. It was reported that alpha-beta T cells came from several hundred expanded graft clones (about two months after transplant).

This sample's TCRbeta library carried unique molecular identifier barcodes. TCRdb passed the PCR reads through MiXCR, listing each CDR3 protein once. The sample gives 700,000 to 950,000 distinct CDR3 sequences, around 15% of which show up once; roughly 5% is in the top ten. The genes are TRBV10-3 and TRBJ2-7; TRBD2 matches 8 bases. The sample in question was PBMCs, mostly from graft donor cells, obtained 360 days after TCRalphabeta/CD19-depleted stem cell transplant. This receptor was taken from a male patient younger than 18 who had a stem cell transplant for acute lymphoblastic leukemia, so the T cells may come from the graft donor. CDR3 protein: CAINSGGTSRTRF. The CDR3 region has the DNA TGTGCCATCAATTCAGGAGGGACTAGTCGGACCCGATTC.